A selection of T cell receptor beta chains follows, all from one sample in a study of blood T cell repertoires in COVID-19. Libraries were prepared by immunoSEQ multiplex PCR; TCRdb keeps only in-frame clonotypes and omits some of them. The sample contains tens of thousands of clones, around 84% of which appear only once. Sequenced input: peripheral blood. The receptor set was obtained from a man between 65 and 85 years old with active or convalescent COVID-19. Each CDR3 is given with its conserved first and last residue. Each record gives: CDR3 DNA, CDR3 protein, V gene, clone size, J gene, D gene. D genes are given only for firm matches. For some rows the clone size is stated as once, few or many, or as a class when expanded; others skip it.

CDR3 DNA: TGTGCCAGTAGTATGTCCCCGCCAGGGTACACTGAAGCTTTCTTT
CDR3 protein: CASSMSPPGYTEAFF
V gene: TRBV19
clone size: .
J gene: TRBJ1-1
D gene: .

CDR3 DNA: TGCGCCAGCAGCTTGGACAGCATGGGTTACGAGCAGTACTTC
CDR3 protein: CASSLDSMGYEQYF
V gene: TRBV5-1
clone size: .
J gene: TRBJ2-7
D gene: .

CDR3 DNA: TGTGCCAGCAGTTTCTCAGGAGGGAACGAGCAGTACTTC
CDR3 protein: CASSFSGGNEQYF
V gene: TRBV27
clone size: few
J gene: TRBJ2-7
D gene: .

CDR3 DNA: TGTGCCAGCAGTTTATTTGCAGGGGCGAGCTCCTACGAGCAGTACTTC
CDR3 protein: CASSLFAGASSYEQYF
V gene: TRBV27
clone size: once
J gene: TRBJ2-7
D gene: .

CDR3 DNA: TGTGCCAGCTCAACCCACAGGGGGACTGAAGCTTTCTTT
CDR3 protein: CASSTHRGTEAFF
V gene: TRBV18
clone size: .
J gene: TRBJ1-1
D gene: TRBD1

CDR3 DNA: TGTGCCAGCAGTTTATTTTCGTCTCAGCAGTTCTTC
CDR3 protein: CASSLFSSQQFF
V gene: TRBV28
clone size: .
J gene: TRBJ2-1
D gene: .

CDR3 DNA: TGTGCCAGCATGATGGGGGGTAACTATGGCTACACCTTC
CDR3 protein: CASMMGGNYGYTF
V gene: TRBV2
clone size: .
J gene: TRBJ1-2
D gene: .

CDR3 DNA: TGTGCCAGCTCCCCTAGGACAGACAATAGCAATCAGCCCCAGCATTTT
CDR3 protein: CASSPRTDNSNQPQHF
V gene: TRBV18
clone size: once
J gene: TRBJ1-5
D gene: .

CDR3 DNA: TGTGCCAGCAGTTTGACAGGGGGCGCGACCGGAGCTTTCTTT
CDR3 protein: CASSLTGGATGAFF
V gene: TRBV28
clone size: .
J gene: TRBJ1-1
D gene: TRBD1

CDR3 DNA: TGTGCCAGCAGTTGGGGACTCTCCTACGAGCAGTACTTC
CDR3 protein: CASSWGLSYEQYF
V gene: TRBV27
clone size: .
J gene: TRBJ2-7
D gene: .

CDR3 DNA: TGCAGCGTCGCGGGAGGAAACACCATATATTTT
CDR3 protein: CSVAGGNTIYF
V gene: TRBV29-1
clone size: .
J gene: TRBJ1-3
D gene: .

CDR3 DNA: TGTGCCACCAGTGAACCGGGACAGCCCTACGAGCAGTACTTC
CDR3 protein: CATSEPGQPYEQYF
V gene: TRBV24-1
clone size: .
J gene: TRBJ2-7
D gene: TRBD1

CDR3 DNA: TGCGCCAGCAGCAGGTCCCCCCTACTAGCGGGAGTGGAGACCCAGTACTTC
CDR3 protein: CASSRSPLLAGVETQYF
V gene: TRBV5-1
clone size: .
J gene: TRBJ2-5
D gene: TRBD2

CDR3 DNA: TGTGCCAGCAGCCAAGATCTTTACCTCCGGGACAGGGTTTGGGGCAATCAGCCCCAGCATTTT
CDR3 protein: CASSQDLYLRDRVWGNQPQHF
V gene: TRBV4-2
clone size: .
J gene: TRBJ1-5
D gene: TRBD1

CDR3 DNA: TGTGCCAGCAGACCACAGGTCATAGATACGCAGTATTTT
CDR3 protein: CASRPQVIDTQYF
V gene: TRBV7-2
clone size: .
J gene: TRBJ2-3
D gene: .

CDR3 DNA: TGTGCCAGCAGCTTAGGTCAGGGTCTGAACACTGAAGCTTTCTTT
CDR3 protein: CASSLGQGLNTEAFF
V gene: TRBV11-2
clone size: .
J gene: TRBJ1-1
D gene: .

CDR3 DNA: TGTGCCAGCAGCCAAGTAAGACTAGCGGGTACCAATGAGCAGTTCTTC
CDR3 protein: CASSQVRLAGTNEQFF
V gene: TRBV3-1/TRBV3-2
clone size: .
J gene: TRBJ2-1
D gene: TRBD2

CDR3 DNA: TGTGCCAGCAGCGTGGGGGTGGTAGCGGGAGAGCAGTTCTTC
CDR3 protein: CASSVGVVAGEQFF
V gene: TRBV11-2
clone size: .
J gene: TRBJ2-1
D gene: TRBD2

CDR3 DNA: TGTGCCAGCAGTGAATTCCCGGGAATCCGAGGCTATGGCTACACCTTC
CDR3 protein: CASSEFPGIRGYGYTF
V gene: TRBV6-1
clone size: .
J gene: TRBJ1-2
D gene: .

CDR3 DNA: TGTGCCAGCAGCCCAGGATATAACTATGGCTACACCTTC
CDR3 protein: CASSPGYNYGYTF
V gene: TRBV5-4
clone size: .
J gene: TRBJ1-2
D gene: .

CDR3 DNA: TGTGCCTGGGGGAGAGGGGCCAACGTCCTGACTTTC
CDR3 protein: CAWGRGANVLTF
V gene: TRBV30
clone size: many
J gene: TRBJ2-6
D gene: .

CDR3 DNA: TGCGCCAGCAGCCCGGACTACCCCCAACCAGATACGCAGTATTTT
CDR3 protein: CASSPDYPQPDTQYF
V gene: TRBV4-3
clone size: .
J gene: TRBJ2-3
D gene: .